This T cell receptor (beta chain) was sequenced for a study of T cell repertoires in cytomegalovirus infection. This clonotype was picked up a small number of times. Its specificity is unknown. MiXCR was run by TCRdb on the reads, yielding one entry per CDR3 protein. Among hundreds of thousands of distinct CDR3 sequences, around 30% were seen once, and the ten largest hold 11% to 15%. V dropped 6 bases and J dropped 5 bases, with 19 bases sitting between them. Per germline, CDR1 MNHEY and CDR2 SMNVEV (reference sequence). The length of the CDR3 is 15 residues. The receptor's source is a human donor in good health (CMV status not recorded). Some clones in this sample may be carry-over from other donors' samples. Sequenced material: cultured CD8+ T cells from PBMCs, taken from culture after CMV antigen stimulation. The V gene is TRBV27, the J gene TRBJ2-5, with D maybe TRBD2 (5 bases). CDR3 in amino acids: CASSRRGPKGETQYF. The CDR3 nucleotides are TGTGCCAGCAGCAGACGGGGTCCCAAAGGGGAGACCCAGTACTTC.